This passage covers 23 T cell receptor beta chains from one sample sequenced in a study of regulatory T cells in long-lasting Graves disease. As for time point: newly diagnosed GD, antithyroid drugs for less than 3 months. Isolated PBMC RNA provided the starting material for the TCR library. Building the TCR beta libraries relied on iRepertoire HTBI primers, and CDR3 regions underwent Arm-PCR. TCRdb itself ran the multiplex PCR reads through MiXCR, one entry per CDR3 protein. The sample has 400,000 to 500,000 distinct CDR3 sequences, about 15% seen once. A further study also used this sample, focusing on T cells in Graves' hyperthyroidism and ophthalmopathy.

The input for sequencing was peripheral blood mononuclear cells (PBMCs), taken at new diagnosis, from a patient treated with antithyroid drugs. These receptors originate from a woman between 18 and 29 years old with Graves disease.

This clonotype has ten or more counts. J is TRBJ2-1 and V is TRBV20-1; D might be TRBD2 (6 bases). The CDR3 is made up of 13 amino acids. V was trimmed by 7 bases and J by 8 bases, leaving 18 bases between them. The germline gives CDR1 DFQATT, CDR2 SNEGSKA (reference sequence). The CDR3 reads CSGGSGRVDEQFF. For the CDR3, the DNA is TGCAGTGGGGGTTCCGGGAGAGTCGATGAGCAGTTCTTC.

As for this clonotype: A much larger clone is a single base away; this may be a read error. The chain employs TRBV20-1 and TRBJ2-1, with a tentative D call TRBD2 (6 bases). Between the trimmed V and J ends, which lost 8 bases and 10 bases, there was a span of 21 bases. The CDR3 totals 13 residues. CDR1 DFQATT and CDR2 SNEGSKA come from the germline V gene (reference sequence). CDR3 nucleotides: TGCAGTCCTCATAGCGGTGTGAACTACGAGCAGTTCTTC. This translates into CSPHSGVNYEQFF.

In this sample, this clonotype turned up many times. V is TRBV3-1 and J is TRBJ1-2, with D possibly TRBD1 on 6 matching bases. Germline V gene lookup returns CDR1 LGHDT and CDR2 YNNKEL (reference sequence). CDR3 length: 16 amino acids. The V end was cut by 3 bases, the J end by 6 bases, with 20 bases between. CDR3 sequence (DNA): TGTGCCAGCAGCCAGAACCTCAGGGGTAGGAGGGATGGCTACACCTTC. Translation gives CASSQNLRGRRDGYTF.

This clonotype was seen repeatedly, ten times or more. The chain has TRBV5-6 and TRBJ2-7; D unresolved. Germline CDR1 is SGHDT and CDR2 is YYEEEE. The CDR3 totals 16 residues. Trimming pared 3 bases from V and 2 bases from J, leaving 18 bases between. The CDR3 DNA follows: TGTGCCAGCAGCTCCCTAGGAACGGACGCAACCTACGAGCAGTACTTC. It translates to CASSSLGTDATYEQYF.

This clonotype has ten or more counts. The V gene is TRBV12-3 or TRBV12-4, the J gene TRBJ2-1; 9 bases are shared with TRBD1. This CDR3 contains 15 residues. V shed 4 bases and J 7 bases; nucleotides not matched to a gene: 8. The CDR3 here is CASSSGQGSWNEQFF. The CDR3 DNA sequence: TGTGCCAGCAGTTCAGGACAGGGGAGTTGGAATGAGCAGTTCTTC.

The V call is TRBV6-1, the J call TRBJ2-1; D uncertain. The CDR3 sequence is 15 residues long. Trimming left V 0 bases short and J 7 bases short, with 13 bases between. Germline lookup yields CDR1 MNHNS and CDR2 SASEGT. This chain's CDR3 is CASSEANLSGNEQFF. As DNA, the CDR3 is TGTGCCAGCAGTGAAGCAAACTTAAGTGGGAATGAGCAGTTCTTC.

This clonotype was counted only a few times. A much larger clone sits a single nucleotide away, making a read error possible. J is TRBJ2-3 and V is TRBV28; maybe TRBD2 (6 bases). The CDR3 sequence is 15 residues long. CDR1 is MDHEN, CDR2 SYDVKM, per germline. CDR3 DNA sequence: TGTGCCAGCACCCCTGCGGGACCTAAAACAGATACGCGGTATTTT. Protein product: CASTPAGPKTDTRYF.

Ten or more counts support this clonotype. V and J are TRBV18 and TRBJ1-1; maybe TRBD1 (5 bases). The CDR3 is 14 residues long. Trimming stripped 6 bases from V and 0 bases from J, with 11 bases between. Looked up from germline, CDR1 is KGHSH and CDR2 is LQKENI. CDR3 residues: CASSRQYMNTEAFF. The CDR3 DNA follows: TGTGCCAGCTCCCGACAGTACATGAACACTGAAGCTTTCTTT.

The CDR3: CASSPGPGAPNPGELFF. CDR3 DNA sequence: TGCGCCAGCAGCCCCGGCCCGGGGGCGCCCAACCCCGGGGAGCTGTTTTTT. V gene TRBV4-3 combines with J gene TRBJ2-2; the D call may be TRBD1 or TRBD2 (6 bases each). The CDR3 length is 17 residues. Germline assignment: CDR1 LGHNA and CDR2 YSLEER. Trimming pared 4 bases from V and 6 bases from J, leaving 21 bases between.

The sample holds many counts of this clonotype. The genes are TRBV11-2 and TRBJ2-5; possibly TRBD1 for D (6 bases). V was clipped by 5 bases and J by 5 bases, with 18 bases between them. Germline V gene sequence: CDR1 SGHAT, CDR2 FQNNGV. The CDR3 is 15 residues long. DNA for the CDR3: TGTGCCAGCAGCGTCGGGACCGCAGGACAGGAGACCCAGTACTTC. It specifies CASSVGTAGQETQYF.

This clonotype appeared many times. CDR3 DNA: TGTGCCAGCAGCCAAGACAGGGAAAGGTCCGGGGAGCTGTTTTTT. Protein: CASSQDRERSGELFF. The chain couples TRBV7-2 to TRBJ2-2; 7 nucleotides agree with TRBD1. Unmatched junction bases numbered 9, after V lost 5 bases and J lost 6 bases. Germline values: CDR1 SGHTA, CDR2 FQGNSA. The CDR3 is 15 amino acids.

This clonotype was seen a handful of times. The chain links TRBV12-3 or TRBV12-4 to TRBJ1-4; D remains unclear. V dropped 1 base and J dropped 4 bases, with 10 bases sitting between them. The CDR3 extends over 15 amino acids. As DNA, the CDR3 is TGTGCCAGCAGTTTAGACAGAGTTTATAATGAAAAACTGTTTTTT. Protein: CASSLDRVYNEKLFF.

The rearrangement joins TRBV27 to TRBJ2-7, with 7 bases that match TRBD1. The CDR3 covers 15 residues. Germline loops: CDR1 MNHEY, CDR2 SMNVEV (reference sequence). V lost 5 bases, J lost 1 base, and 8 bases stayed unmatched. The CDR3: CASSLGQDLSYEQYF. DNA of the CDR3: TGTGCCAGCAGTCTCGGACAGGATTTGTCCTACGAGCAGTACTTC.

CDR3 residues: CASSNPLAGGGTGELFF. DNA of the CDR3: TGTGCCAGCAGCAACCCACTAGCGGGAGGCGGGACCGGGGAGCTGTTTTTT. The chain links TRBV12-3 or TRBV12-4 to TRBJ2-2, with 12 bases fitting TRBD2. The CDR3 is 17 amino acids. V lost 6 bases and J lost 5; bases outside the gene matches: 10.

This clonotype was counted many times. The rearrangement joins TRBV3-1 to TRBJ2-7; 8 bases are a match to TRBD2. Germline-derived CDR1 and CDR2 are LGHDT and YNNKEL (reference sequence). Trimming removed 4 bases from V and 5 bases from J; junction bases left unmatched: 4. This CDR3 spans 13 amino acids. The CDR3 is CASSRRGGDEQYF. DNA for the CDR3: TGTGCCAGCAGCCGACGGGGGGGCGACGAGCAGTACTTC.

This clonotype has at least ten counts. The V and J genes are TRBV20-1 and TRBJ2-1; D perhaps matches TRBD2 (7 bases). V shed 2 bases and J shed 3 bases, with 14 bases lying between them. Germline-derived CDR1 and CDR2 are DFQATT and SNEGSKA (reference sequence). The CDR3 runs to 15 residues. The CDR3 protein is CSARMAGDNYNEQFF. The CDR3, as DNA: TGCAGTGCTAGAATGGCGGGGGACAACTACAATGAGCAGTTCTTC.

The gene calls are TRBV4-1 and TRBJ2-7; D perhaps matches TRBD2 (5 bases). V lost 1 base to trimming and J lost 4 bases, with 11 bases between them. Germline V gives CDR1 MGHRA, CDR2 YSYEKL. This CDR3 has 14 residues. The CDR3 DNA follows: TGCGCCAGCAGCCAAGCGGATACGGGATACGAGCAGTACTTC. Translation gives CASSQADTGYEQYF.

The chain carries TRBV5-6 and TRBJ2-3, with unresolved D. V was pared by 3 bases and J by 2 bases, with 13 bases between. Germline values: CDR1 SGHDT, CDR2 YYEEEE. The CDR3 contains 15 residues. The CDR3 is CASSSVGRLTDTQYF. CDR3 DNA: TGTGCCAGCAGCTCCGTAGGACGGCTCACAGATACGCAGTATTTT.

V is TRBV7-3 and J is TRBJ2-1; D ambiguous. The CDR3 sequence is 13 residues long. V was cut by 5 bases and J by 6 bases, with 11 bases left in between. Germline assignment: CDR1 SGHTA and CDR2 FQGTGA. As DNA, the CDR3 is TGTGCCAGCAGCCCCAGTTTGGTCAATGAGCAGTTCTTC. This gives the protein CASSPSLVNEQFF.

The chain joins TRBV7-2 to TRBJ2-5; TRBD2 agrees at 7 bases. Per the germline V gene, CDR1 is SGHTA and CDR2 is FQGNSA. V gave up 5 bases and J gave up 5 bases; unmatched junction bases: 17. CDR3 length equals 17 residues. CDR3 residues: CASSRSGTGGVGETQYF. The CDR3 nucleotides are TGTGCCAGCAGCCGAAGTGGCACGGGAGGAGTTGGGGAGACCCAGTACTTC.

Many counts were recorded for this clonotype. This chain connects TRBV28 to TRBJ2-7; TRBD1 is a possible D gene (6 bases). This CDR3 is 12 amino acids long. V shed 5 bases and J shed 5 bases, with 10 bases lying between them. Germline assignment: CDR1 MDHEN and CDR2 SYDVKM. The CDR3 is CASSLGDNEQYF. The CDR3 nucleotides are TGTGCCAGCAGTCTTGGGGACAACGAGCAGTACTTC.

This clonotype occurred many times. The junction departs from germline at one end; a sequencing error may be responsible. The V gene is TRBV3-1, the J gene TRBJ1-2; D uncertain. Per the germline V gene, CDR1 is LGHDT and CDR2 is YNNKEL (reference sequence). The CDR3 is 13 amino acids. This chain's CDR3 is CASSQGGRGGYTF. The CDR3 DNA is TGCGCCAGCAGCCAAGGAGGGAGAGGTGGCTACACCTTC.

The chain employs TRBV10-3 and TRBJ2-3, with 11 bases fitting TRBD2. The trim removed 3 bases at V and 4 bases at J, leaving 0 bases unmatched. This CDR3 is built from 14 residues. Germline loops: CDR1 ENHRY, CDR2 SYGVKD. The CDR3 coding sequence is TGTGCCATCAGTGAACTAGCGGGAGCAGATACGCAGTATTTT. Protein: CAISELAGADTQYF.